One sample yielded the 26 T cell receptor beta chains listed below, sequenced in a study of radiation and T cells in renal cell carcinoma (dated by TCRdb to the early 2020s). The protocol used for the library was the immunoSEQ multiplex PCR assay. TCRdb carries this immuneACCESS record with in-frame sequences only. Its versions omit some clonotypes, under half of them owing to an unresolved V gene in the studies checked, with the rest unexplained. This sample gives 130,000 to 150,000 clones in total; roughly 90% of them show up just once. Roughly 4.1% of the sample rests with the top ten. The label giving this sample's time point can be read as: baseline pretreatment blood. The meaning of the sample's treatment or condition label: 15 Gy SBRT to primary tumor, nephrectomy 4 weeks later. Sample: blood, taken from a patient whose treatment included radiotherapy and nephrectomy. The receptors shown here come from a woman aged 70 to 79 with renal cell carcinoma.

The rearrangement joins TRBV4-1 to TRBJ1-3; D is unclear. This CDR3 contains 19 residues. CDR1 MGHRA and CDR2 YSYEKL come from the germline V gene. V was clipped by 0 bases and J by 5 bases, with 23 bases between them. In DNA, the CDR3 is TGCGCCAGCAGCCAAGAAGTCCAGGCTGGAAACACCATAAGAAACACCATATATTTT. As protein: CASSQEVQAGNTIRNTIYF.

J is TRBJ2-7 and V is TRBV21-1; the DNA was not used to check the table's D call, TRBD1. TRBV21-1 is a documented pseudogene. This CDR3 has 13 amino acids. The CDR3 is CASSKYSSYEQYF. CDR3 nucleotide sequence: TGTGCCAGCAGCAAATACAGCTCCTACGAGCAGTACTTC.

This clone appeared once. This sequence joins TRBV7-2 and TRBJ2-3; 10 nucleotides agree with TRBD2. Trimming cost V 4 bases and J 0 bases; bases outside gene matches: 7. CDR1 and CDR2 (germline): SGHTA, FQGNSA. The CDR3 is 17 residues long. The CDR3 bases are TGTGCCAGCAGCTCCCGGACTAGCGGATTTAGCACAGATACGCAGTATTTT. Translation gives CASSSRTSGFSTDTQYF.

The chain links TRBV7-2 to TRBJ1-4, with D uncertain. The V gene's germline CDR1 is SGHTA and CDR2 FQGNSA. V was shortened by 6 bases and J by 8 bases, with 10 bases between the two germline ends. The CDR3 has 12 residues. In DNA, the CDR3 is TGTGCCAGCAGTTCTGACGCAGAAAAACTGTTTTTT. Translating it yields CASSSDAEKLFF.

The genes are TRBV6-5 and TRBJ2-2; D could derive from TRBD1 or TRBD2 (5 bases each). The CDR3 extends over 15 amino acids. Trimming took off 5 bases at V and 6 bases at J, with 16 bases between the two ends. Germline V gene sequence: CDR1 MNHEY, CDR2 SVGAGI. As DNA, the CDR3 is TGTGCCAGCAGTACCCGGGACCACAACCCCGGGGAGCTGTTTTTT. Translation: CASSTRDHNPGELFF.

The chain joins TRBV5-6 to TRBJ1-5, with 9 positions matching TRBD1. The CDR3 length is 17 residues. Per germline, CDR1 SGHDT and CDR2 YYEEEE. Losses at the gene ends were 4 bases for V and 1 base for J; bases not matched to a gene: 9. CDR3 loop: CASSTGTGSWSNQPQHF. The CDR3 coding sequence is TGTGCCAGCAGCACCGGGACAGGGTCCTGGAGCAATCAGCCCCAGCATTTT.

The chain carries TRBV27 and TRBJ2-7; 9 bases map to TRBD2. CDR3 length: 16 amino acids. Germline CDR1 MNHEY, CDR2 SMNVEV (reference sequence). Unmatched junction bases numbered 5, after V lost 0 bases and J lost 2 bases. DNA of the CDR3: TGTGCCAGCAGTTTATCGGAGGCGGGGGGGCCCTACGAGCAGTACTTC. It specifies CASSLSEAGGPYEQYF.

CDR3 residues: CASSPRAGQVNGYTF. The CDR3 DNA is TGTGCCAGCTCACCAAGAGCGGGACAAGTGAATGGCTACACCTTC. The chain uses TRBV18 and TRBJ1-2; D perhaps matches TRBD1 (6 bases). V shed 2 bases and J shed 6 bases, with 16 bases lying between them. Germline CDR1 is KGHSH and CDR2 is LQKENI. The CDR3 is 15 amino acids.

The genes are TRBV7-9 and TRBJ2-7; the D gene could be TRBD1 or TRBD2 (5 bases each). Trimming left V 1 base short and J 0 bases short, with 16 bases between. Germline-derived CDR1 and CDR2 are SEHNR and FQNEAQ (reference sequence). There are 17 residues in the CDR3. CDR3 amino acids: CASSLEHEGPYSYEQYF. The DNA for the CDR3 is TGTGCCAGCAGCTTAGAACACGAGGGGCCCTACTCCTACGAGCAGTACTTC.

CDR3 in DNA: TGTGCCAGCAGCCAAGCAGGGGCAGATGAAAAACTGTTTTTT. Translation gives CASSQAGADEKLFF. This chain connects TRBV14 to TRBJ1-4, with a weak D call TRBD1 (6 bases). CDR1 and CDR2 (germline): SGHDN, FVKESK. V was trimmed by 1 base and J by 6 bases, leaving 9 bases between them. The CDR3 sequence is 14 residues long. Complete variable domain (other parts from reference TRBV14 and TRBJ1-4): EAGVTQFPSHSVIEKGQTVTLRCDPISGHDNLYWYRRVMGKEIKFLLHFVKESKQDESGMPNNRFLAERTGGTYSTLKVQPAELEDSGVYFCASSQAGADEKLFFGSGTQLSVL.

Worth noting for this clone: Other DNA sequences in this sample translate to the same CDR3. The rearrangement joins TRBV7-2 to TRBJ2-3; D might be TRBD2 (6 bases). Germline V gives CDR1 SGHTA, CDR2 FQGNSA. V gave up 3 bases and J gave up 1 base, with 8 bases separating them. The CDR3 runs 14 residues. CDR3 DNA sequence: TGTGCCAGCAGCTTGTGGGGGGGCACAGATACGCAGTATTTT. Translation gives CASSLWGGTDTQYF. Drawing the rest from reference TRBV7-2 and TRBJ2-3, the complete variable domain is GAGVSQSPSNKVTEKGKDVELRCDPISGHTALYWYRQSLGQGLEFLIYFQGNSAPDKSGLPSDRFSAERTGGSVSTLTIQRTQQEDSAVYLCASSLWGGTDTQYFGPGTRLTVL.

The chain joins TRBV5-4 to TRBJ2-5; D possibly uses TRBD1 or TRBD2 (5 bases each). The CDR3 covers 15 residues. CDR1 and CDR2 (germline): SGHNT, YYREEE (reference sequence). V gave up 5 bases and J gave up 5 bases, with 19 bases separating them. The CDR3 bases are TGTGCCAGCAGAGTAGGGGCGAGCGGTCCTGAGACCCAGTACTTC. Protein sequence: CASRVGASGPETQYF.

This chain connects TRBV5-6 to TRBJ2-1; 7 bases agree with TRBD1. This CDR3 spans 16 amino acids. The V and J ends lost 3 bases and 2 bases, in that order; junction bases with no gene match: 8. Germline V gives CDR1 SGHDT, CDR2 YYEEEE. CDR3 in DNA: TGTGCCAGCAGCTCCCCCAAGGGGGCCCCCTACAATGAGCAGTTCTTC. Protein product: CASSSPKGAPYNEQFF.

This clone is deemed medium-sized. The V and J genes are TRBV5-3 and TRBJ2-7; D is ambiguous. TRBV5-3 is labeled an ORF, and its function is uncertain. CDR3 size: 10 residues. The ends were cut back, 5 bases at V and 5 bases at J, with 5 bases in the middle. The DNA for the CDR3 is TGTGCCAGAAGTCATGACGAGCAGTACTTC. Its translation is CARSHDEQYF.

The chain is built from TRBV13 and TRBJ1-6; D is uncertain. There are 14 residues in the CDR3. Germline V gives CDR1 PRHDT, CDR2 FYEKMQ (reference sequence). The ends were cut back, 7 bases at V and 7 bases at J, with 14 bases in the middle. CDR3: CASKEYLGNSPLHF. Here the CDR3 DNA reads TGTGCCAGCAAGGAGTACTTGGGGAATTCACCCCTCCACTTT.

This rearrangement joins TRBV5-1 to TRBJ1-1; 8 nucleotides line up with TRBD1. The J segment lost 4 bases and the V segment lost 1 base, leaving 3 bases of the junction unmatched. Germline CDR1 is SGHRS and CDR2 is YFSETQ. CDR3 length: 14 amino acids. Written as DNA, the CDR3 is TGCGCCAGCAGCTTGCAGGGGGCCTTCACTGAAGCTTTCTTT. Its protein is CASSLQGAFTEAFF.

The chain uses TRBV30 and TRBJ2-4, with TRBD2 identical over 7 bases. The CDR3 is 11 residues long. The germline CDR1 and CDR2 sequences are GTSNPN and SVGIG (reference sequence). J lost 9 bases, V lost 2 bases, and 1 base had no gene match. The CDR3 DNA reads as TGTGCCTGGAGTAGCGGGGCCATTCAGTACTTC. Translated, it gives CAWSSGAIQYF.

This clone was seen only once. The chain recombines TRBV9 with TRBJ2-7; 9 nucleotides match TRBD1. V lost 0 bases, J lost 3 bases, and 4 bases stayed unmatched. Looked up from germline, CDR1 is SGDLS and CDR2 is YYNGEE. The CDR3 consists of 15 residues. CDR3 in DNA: TGTGCCAGCAGCGTAGCGACAGGGGGGCGCTACGAGCAGTACTTC. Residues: CASSVATGGRYEQYF.

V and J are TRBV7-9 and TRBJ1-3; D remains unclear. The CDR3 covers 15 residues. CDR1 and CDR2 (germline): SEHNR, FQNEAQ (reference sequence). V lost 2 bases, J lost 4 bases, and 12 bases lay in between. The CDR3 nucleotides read TGTGCCAGCAGCTTACCCCTCACGGGAGGAAACACCATATATTTT. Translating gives CASSLPLTGGNTIYF.

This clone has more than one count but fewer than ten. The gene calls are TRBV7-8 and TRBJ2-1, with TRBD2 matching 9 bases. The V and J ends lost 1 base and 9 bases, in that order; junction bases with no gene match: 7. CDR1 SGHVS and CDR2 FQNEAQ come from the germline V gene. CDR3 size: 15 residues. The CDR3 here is CASSLGAGGWGEQFF. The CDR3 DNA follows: TGTGCCAGCAGCTTAGGAGCGGGGGGATGGGGTGAGCAGTTCTTC.

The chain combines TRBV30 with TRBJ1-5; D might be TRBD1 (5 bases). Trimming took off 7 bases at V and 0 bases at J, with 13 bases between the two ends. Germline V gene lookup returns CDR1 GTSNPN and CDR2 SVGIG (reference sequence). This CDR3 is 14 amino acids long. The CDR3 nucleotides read TGTGCCTCTTCCTCAGGGATTAGCAATCAGCCCCAGCATTTT. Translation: CASSSGISNQPQHF.

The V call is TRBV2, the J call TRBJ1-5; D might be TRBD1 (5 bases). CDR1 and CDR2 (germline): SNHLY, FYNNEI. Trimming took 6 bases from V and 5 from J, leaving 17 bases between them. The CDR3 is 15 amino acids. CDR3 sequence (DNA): TGTGCCAGCAGCCGGGACCTTGGGGTTTATCAGCCCCAGCATTTT. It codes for CASSRDLGVYQPQHF.

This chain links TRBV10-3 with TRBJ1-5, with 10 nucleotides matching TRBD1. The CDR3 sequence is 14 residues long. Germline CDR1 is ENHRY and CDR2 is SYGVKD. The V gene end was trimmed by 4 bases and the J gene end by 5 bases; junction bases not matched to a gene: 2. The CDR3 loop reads CAISGDRGDQPQHF. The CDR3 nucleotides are TGTGCCATCAGTGGGGACAGGGGCGATCAGCCCCAGCATTTT.

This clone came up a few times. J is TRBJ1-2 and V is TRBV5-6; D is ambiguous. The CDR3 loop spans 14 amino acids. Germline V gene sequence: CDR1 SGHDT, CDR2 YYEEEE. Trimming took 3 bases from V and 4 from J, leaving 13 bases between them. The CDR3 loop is CASSSGRQGYGYTF. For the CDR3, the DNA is TGTGCCAGCAGCTCCGGTCGTCAAGGCTATGGCTACACCTTC.

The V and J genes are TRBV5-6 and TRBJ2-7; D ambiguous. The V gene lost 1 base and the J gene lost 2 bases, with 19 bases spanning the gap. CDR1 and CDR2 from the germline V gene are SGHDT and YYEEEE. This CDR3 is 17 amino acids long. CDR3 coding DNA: TGTGCCAGCAGCTTGAGAGCTAGTGGCGGTCAACCCTACGAGCAGTACTTC. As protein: CASSLRASGGQPYEQYF.

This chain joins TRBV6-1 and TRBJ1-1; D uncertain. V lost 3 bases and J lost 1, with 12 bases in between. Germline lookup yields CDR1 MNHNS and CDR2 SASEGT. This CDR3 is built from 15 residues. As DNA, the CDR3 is TGTGCCAGCAGTGAGGGCGTCTTGAGGAACACTGAAGCTTTCTTT. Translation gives CASSEGVLRNTEAFF.